This T cell receptor (beta chain) originates from a study of cytomegalovirus exposure and HLA in healthy donors (TCRdb year 2017). For the wider study: An earlier analysis of approximately 640 of the donors reported about 250 Gb of sequence data and some 120 million unique TCR beta sequences from 150 million to 200 million T cells. Donor age, sex, ethnicity and CMV serostatus were compiled alongside the repertoire data. A later genetic analysis took genome-wide SNP genotypes for about 55% of the 666 donors and used that subset as a discovery cohort. To decide whether each TCR beta V gene segment behaved as functional or pseudogenic, an earlier analysis of over 500 of the donors relied on high-throughput TCR beta sequencing. The study was designed to test whether signatures of past pathogen exposure could be identified by cataloging public T cell receptors. Typing coverage differed by locus: A, B, C, DRB1 and DQB1 were typed in roughly 620-640 donors, DQA1 in about 550, DPA1 in over 600, and DPB1 in 472. Every discovery cohort repertoire had been produced on one sequencing platform. In addition to the first cohort of roughly 700 subjects, a separate validation cohort of 130 or so different subjects was used. Among the roughly 390 genotyped donors, approximately 82% belonged to the genetic ancestry cluster associated with self-reported Caucasian donors. About 300 gigabases of sequencing data and around 80 million unique TCR sequences made up an early release that covered approximately 650 HLA-typed donors. The later analysis used no new phenotypic data to find candidate immune exposures, relying instead on TCR beta sequences and their occurrence across donors. Roughly 5 DR-DQ haplotypes were treated as single units for association and clustering because of strong linkage in the cohort. In a later analysis, previously published TCR beta repertoires from hundreds of donors were re-analyzed and high-resolution HLA genotyping was added so that TCR occurrence patterns could be studied. To predict cytomegalovirus infection status, the study combined high-throughput TCR immunosequencing, statistical association of individual TCRs with disease status, and machine learning. On average, roughly 200,000 unique TCR beta nucleotide sequences were sequenced per donor among 398 genotyped donors of the cohort, with 15% to 20% of those sequences being non-productive. HLA typing covered class I and class II loci at four-digit resolution. Using immunosequencing, the study profiled T cell repertoires from around 670 subjects and related those repertoires to cytomegalovirus serostatus.

Receptor libraries were prepared by the immunoSEQ multiplex PCR assay. The multiplex PCR relied on a mix of 60 forward primers for TCR Vbeta segments and 13 reverse primers for TCR Jbeta segments. The CDR3 region of rearranged TCR beta genes was amplified from genomic DNA with a multiplex PCR assay. On the Illumina HiSeq System, the amplified TCR beta libraries were sequenced as 87-base-pair reads. The paper's processing steps were these. A later analysis tallied 70 million to 100 million unique TCR beta chains across the 550 to 850 repertoires, and about 12 million of those chains were shared by two or more donors. Raw reads were error-corrected and collapsed into unique sequences with a nearest-neighbor algorithm that merged closely related sequences to remove PCR and sequencing errors. Alignment of CDR3 sequences to IMGT reference sequences was used to assign V, D and J gene segments. For a sequence to be retained, at least a six-nucleotide match to both a V gene segment and a J gene segment was required. Rearrangements were called productive when the CDR3 lacked stop codons and stayed in frame with V and J; all others were non-productive. Following IMGT convention, CDR3 was defined as the stretch from the second conserved V-encoded cysteine up to the conserved J-encoded phenylalanine. In an earlier analysis of 550 to 650 of the donors, sequences lacking an unambiguous match to a single V gene segment were excluded. An earlier analysis of 550 to 650 of the donors classified V segments as functional when productive rearrangements were above 56.7% and as segregating when the standard deviation between donors was above 5%. A statistical classification framework was built for diagnosing cytomegalovirus status from the catalog of TCR beta chain sequences. In a later analysis, TCR nucleotide sequences were compared against IMGT/GENE-DB human TR gene sequences so that V and J genes could be assigned. Using the TCRdist pipeline, a later analysis assigned CDR3 sequences along with most-parsimonious VDJ recombination scenarios. A later analysis defined each TCR beta chain by its CDR3 amino acid sequence plus V-gene family, and excluded reads lacking a unique V-gene family. A later analysis removed 500 to 650 highly shared, low-generation-probability nucleotide sequences to deal with suspected cross-contamination and a sequencing artifact. A later analysis calculated a clonal expansion index for each public chain from normalized within-repertoire ranks of inferred template counts. A later analysis computed generation probabilities with a VDJ recombination model fitted to out-of-frame rearrangements, and checked the results against IGoR. In a later analysis, TCR-TCR, TCR-HLA and TCR-CMV co-occurrence was scored with hypergeometric tests, and a repertoire-size bias correction was applied to TCR pairs. In a later analysis, false discovery rates were estimated by permuting HLA or CMV assignments 20 times. A later analysis grouped co-occurring TCRs with DBSCAN, adding TCRdist sequence similarity when clustering within HLA-allele-positive subsets. Repertoires with fewer than 30,000 or more than 120,000 public chains, plus five repertoires with anomalous nucleotide sharing, were excluded from co-occurrence clustering. TCRdb obtained this table from immuneACCESS and retained in-frame rearrangements with V and J assigned. These tables miss some clones; where compared with another copy, unresolved V genes account for less than half of the shortfall, and the remainder is unexplained. The DNA gave D and trimming, while V, J and clone size come from that table. This sample lists about 150,000 clones; 70% to 80% were detected once. About 12% of the sample goes to the ten largest clones.

Regarding this clone: Its antigen target is currently unknown. No much larger clonotype is one base removed from it; base qualities were not supplied. Other DNA sequences of this sample code for an identical CDR3.

Study-wide findings and limitations: Cytomegalovirus status was reported to be diagnosed by the classifier with high specificity and sensitivity in both the original and validation cohorts. A cluster of highly shared sequence variants was judged likely to represent a technical artifact of the sequencing pipeline. Roughly uniform sequencing depth across donors was assumed in presence/absence analyses, although this assumption may not hold. According to a later analysis, TCR association rates differed among HLA loci, with DRB1 alleles showing the most associated TCRs and HLA-C alleles showing the fewest. Most TCR sequences were seen in very few donors, while some public TCRs were found in many individuals. Broadly in line with IMGT annotations, most TCR beta V segments showed up in productive rearrangements about 87% or about 30% of the time in an earlier analysis of approximately 640 of the donors. According to a later analysis, most CMV-associated TCR beta chains appeared to be HLA-restricted, and the HLA associations seemed to be driven largely by CMV exposure. Linkage disequilibrium might explain the correlated functional status among segregating V segments, but an unknown experimental factor could not be ruled out. In a later analysis, 16,951 TCR beta sequences were associated with specific HLA alleles at a false discovery rate of 0.05. V-gene and J-gene trimming of TCR beta chains was associated with a missense DCLRE1C variant in a later genetic analysis, and the association was replicated in an independent cohort. In vitro tests confirmed that a few of the cytomegalovirus-associated TCR beta chains recognize cytomegalovirus antigens. In a later analysis, HLA-associated TCR beta chains were found to be more clonally expanded and to have lower generation probabilities than equally common non-associated chains. In the study, 150 to 200 TCR beta chains were listed as associated with cytomegalovirus. Several of the top co-occurrence clusters appeared to be linked to parvovirus B19, influenza, CMV and Epstein-Barr virus, according to a later analysis. Only TCR beta chains were sequenced in this cohort, and the absence of alpha or paired-chain data limited detectable features. A later genetic analysis reported fewer N-insertions in productive TCRs among donors in an Asian-associated ancestry cluster than the roughly 650-donor mean. Because counts were too low, about 18 rarely observed V segments, including chromosome 9 orphons, were excluded from the earlier analysis of 587 of the donors. Because HLA typing was unavailable for some donors at each locus, only the typed subset was used in association tests. The authors suggested that the approach could potentially be extended to other disease states and immunological phenotypes. Strong co-occurrence of HLA alleles, especially DR and DQ, made assigning TCR associations to individual alleles difficult. A further reported finding was that TCR beta sequences accurately predicted the HLA-A and HLA-B alleles for most subjects in the first cohort. The 87-base-pair reads could not distinguish some IMGT-functional V segments, including TRBV6-2 and TRBV6-3, so those segments were excluded. Immune exposure information for the cohort was limited to CMV serostatus.

For CDR1 and CDR2, the germline V gene (reference sequence) lists SEHNR and FQNEAQ. Its CDR3 holds 14 amino acids, cysteine through phenylalanine. The read is trimmed to its CDR3 DNA, 42 bases read in frame from base 1. V drops 2 bases and J drops 0 bases, leaving 5 bases in between. The cohort was made up of approximately 670 healthy bone marrow donors. All cohort members were sampled while nominally healthy, although unrecorded immune exposures were likely present. The donor tested CMV seropositive, placing the donor among the approximately 290 seropositive members of the cohort. Every donor gave a peripheral blood sample, and the peripheral blood mononuclear cells from that sample were used for TCR beta sequencing. The Qiagen DNeasy Blood Extraction Kit was used to extract genomic DNA from the blood cell samples.

The chain is assembled from TRBV7-9 and TRBJ1-5; the D gene lacks a confident call. The receptor's source is a man aged 35 to 55 in good health and CMV-seropositive. The sequencing sample was made of PBMCs. The CDR3 here reads CASSLSDSNQPQHF. The DNA reads TGTGCCAGCAGCTTATCAGATAGCAATCAGCCCCAGCATTTT.